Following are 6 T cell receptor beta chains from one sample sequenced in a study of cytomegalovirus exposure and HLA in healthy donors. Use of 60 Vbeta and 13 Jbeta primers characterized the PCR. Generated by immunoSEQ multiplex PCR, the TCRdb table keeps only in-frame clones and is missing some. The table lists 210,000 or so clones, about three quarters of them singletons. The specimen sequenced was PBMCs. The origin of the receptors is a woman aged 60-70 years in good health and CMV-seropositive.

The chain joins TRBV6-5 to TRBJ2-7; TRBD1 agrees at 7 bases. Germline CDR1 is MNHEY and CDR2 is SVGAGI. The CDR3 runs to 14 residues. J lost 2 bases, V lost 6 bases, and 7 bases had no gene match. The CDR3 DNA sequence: TGTGCCAGCAGCCGAGACAGGGATGCCTACGAGCAGTACTTC. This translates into CASSRDRDAYEQYF.

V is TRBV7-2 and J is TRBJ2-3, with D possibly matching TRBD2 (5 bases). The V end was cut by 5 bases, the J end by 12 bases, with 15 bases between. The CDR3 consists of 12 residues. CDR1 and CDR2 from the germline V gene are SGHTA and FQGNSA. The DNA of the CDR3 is TGTGCCAGCAGCCAGGCAAGCGGCCCCCAGTATTTT. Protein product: CASSQASGPQYF.

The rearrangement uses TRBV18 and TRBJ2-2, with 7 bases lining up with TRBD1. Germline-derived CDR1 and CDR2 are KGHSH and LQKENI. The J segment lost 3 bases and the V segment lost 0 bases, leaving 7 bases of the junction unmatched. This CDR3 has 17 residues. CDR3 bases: TGTGCCAGCTCACCACCCGACAGGGTTGAGTACACCGGGGAGCTGTTTTTT. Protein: CASSPPDRVEYTGELFF.

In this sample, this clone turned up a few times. CDR3 bases: TGTGCCAGCAGCTTTCCAGGGGCAAACACTGAAGCTTTCTTT. Its translation: CASSFPGANTEAFF. The chain carries TRBV5-6 and TRBJ1-1; D might be TRBD1 (6 bases). The CDR3 runs to 14 residues. Trimming took 2 bases from V and 2 from J, leaving 10 bases between them. Germline CDR1 reads SGHDT; CDR2 reads YYEEEE.

The CDR3 DNA reads TGTGCCAGTAGGGACTCTTCAGACGCCTATAATTCACCCCTCCACTTT. It is translated as CASRDSSDAYNSPLHF. This rearrangement joins TRBV19 to TRBJ1-6, with no clear D. Germline V gene lookup returns CDR1 LNHDA and CDR2 SQIVND (reference sequence). The V end lost 6 bases, the J end lost 2 bases, and 14 bases lay between the germline ends. CDR3 length: 16 residues. Full variable domain (missing parts from reference TRBV19 and TRBJ1-6): DGGITQSPKYLFRKEGQNVTLSCEQNLNHDAMYWYRQDPGQGLRLIYYSQIVNDFQKGDIAEGYSVSREKKESFPLTVTSAQKNPTAFYLCASRDSSDAYNSPLHFGNGTRLTVT.

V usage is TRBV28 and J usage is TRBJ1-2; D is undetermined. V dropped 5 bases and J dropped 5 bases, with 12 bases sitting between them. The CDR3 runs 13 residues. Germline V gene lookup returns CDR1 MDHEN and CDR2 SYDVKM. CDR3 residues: CASSRSTEYGYTF. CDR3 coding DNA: TGTGCCAGCAGTCGCTCCACAGAGTATGGCTACACCTTC.